The present entry profiles one T cell receptor beta chain with its context. This clone was seen just once. The clone's antigen remains unknown. Base qualities are not provided; no much larger clone lies one nucleotide away. This entry comes from a study of cytomegalovirus exposure and HLA in healthy donors (dated by TCRdb to about 2017). Context from the whole study: An earlier analysis of roughly 570 of the donors reported 250 to 350 Gb of sequence data and 95 million to 120 million unique TCR beta sequences obtained from 180 million or so T cells. Approximately 300 gigabases of sequencing data and approximately 91 million unique TCR sequences made up an early release that covered around 640 HLA-typed donors. The genetic ancestry cluster associated with self-reported Caucasian donors included about 81% of the roughly 360 genotyped donors. The aim of the study was to test whether cataloging public T cell receptors could identify signatures of past pathogen exposure. The study used immunosequencing to profile the T cell repertoires of some 600 subjects and linked those repertoires to cytomegalovirus serostatus. A separate validation cohort of 100 to 150 different subjects was used in addition to the approximately 640-subject first cohort. To predict cytomegalovirus infection status, the study brought together high-throughput TCR immunosequencing, statistical association of individual TCRs with disease status, and machine learning. A later analysis re-examined previously published TCR beta repertoires from several hundred donors and added high-resolution HLA genotyping to investigate patterns of TCR occurrence. Rather than drawing on any new phenotypic data, the later analysis identified candidate immune exposures from TCR beta sequences and the way those sequences occurred across donors. An earlier analysis of fewer than 700 of the donors applied high-throughput TCR beta sequencing to assess whether each TCR beta V gene segment acted as functional or pseudogenic. Donor age, sex, ethnicity and CMV serostatus were compiled together with the repertoire data. In a later genetic analysis, genome-wide SNP genotypes for 398 of the 666 donors were used, and that subset was treated as a discovery cohort. Every repertoire in the discovery cohort had been generated on one and the same sequencing platform. Class I and class II HLA loci were covered by the typing at four-digit resolution. The number of typed donors differed by locus: about 629-630 for A, B, C, DRB1 and DQB1; approximately 520 for DQA1; roughly 600 for DPA1; and approximately 450 for DPB1. Because of strong linkage in the cohort, roughly five DR-DQ haplotypes were treated as single units for association and clustering. Among some 410 genotyped donors of the cohort, an average of 235,054 unique TCR beta nucleotide sequences were sequenced per donor, around 20% of them non-productive.

The cohort comprised 710 or so healthy bone marrow donors. At the time of sampling, every cohort member was nominally healthy, though immune exposures that went unrecorded were likely present. The donor tested CMV seronegative, placing the donor among the 350 or so seronegative members of the cohort. A peripheral blood sample was collected from each donor, and TCR beta sequencing was performed on peripheral blood mononuclear cells. The Qiagen DNeasy Blood Extraction Kit was used to extract genomic DNA from the blood cell samples. What the authors observed across the whole study: Correlated functional status among segregating V segments might be attributable to linkage disequilibrium, but an unknown experimental factor could not be ruled out. According to a later analysis, TCR association rates differed among HLA loci, with DRB1 alleles showing the most associated TCRs and HLA-C alleles showing the fewest. The presence/absence analyses assumed that sequencing depth was roughly uniform across donors, and that assumption may not be true. A few of the identified cytomegalovirus-associated TCR beta chains were confirmed in vitro to be specific for cytomegalovirus antigens. At a false discovery rate of 0.05, a later analysis linked 16,951 TCR beta sequences to specific HLA alleles. The cohort was sequenced for TCR beta chains only, and without alpha or paired-chain data the features that could be detected were limited. In the study, around 150 TCR beta chains were listed as associated with cytomegalovirus. Cytomegalovirus status was reported to be diagnosed by the classifier with high specificity and sensitivity in both the original and validation cohorts. A later genetic analysis reported fewer N-insertions in productive TCRs among donors in an Asian-associated ancestry cluster than the approximately 670-donor mean. A further reported finding was that TCR beta sequences accurately predicted the HLA-A and HLA-B alleles for most subjects in the first cohort. Across donors, most TCR sequences were observed very rarely, whereas some public TCRs were present in many individuals. It was suggested by the authors that the approach could potentially be generalized to other disease states and immunological phenotypes. A later analysis found that HLA-associated TCR beta chains were more clonally expanded and had lower generation probabilities than equally common non-associated chains. For the cohort, immune exposure information was limited to CMV serostatus. Strong co-occurrence of HLA alleles, especially DR and DQ, made assigning TCR associations to individual alleles difficult. An association between a missense DCLRE1C variant and V-gene and J-gene trimming of TCR beta chains was found in a later genetic analysis and replicated in an independent cohort. Because counts were too low, around 17 rarely observed V segments, including chromosome 9 orphons, were left out of the earlier analysis of 587 of the donors. Because HLA typing was unavailable for some donors at each locus, only the typed subset was used in association tests. In an earlier analysis of under 600 of the donors, most TCR beta V segments were observed in productive rearrangements about 87% or about 30% of the time, broadly matching IMGT annotations. Some IMGT-functional V segments, including TRBV6-2 and TRBV6-3, could not be told apart with the 87-base-pair reads, so those segments were excluded. In a later analysis, most CMV-associated TCR beta chains were found to appear HLA-restricted, with HLA associations seemingly driven largely by CMV exposure. A cluster of highly shared sequence variants was judged likely to be a technical artifact of the sequencing pipeline. According to a later analysis, parvovirus B19, influenza, CMV and Epstein-Barr virus appeared linked to several top co-occurrence clusters.

Library preparation used the immunoSEQ multiplex PCR assay. For the multiplex PCR, a mixture combining 60 forward primers for TCR Vbeta segments and 13 reverse primers for TCR Jbeta segments was used. The CDR3 region of rearranged TCR beta genes was amplified from genomic DNA with a multiplex PCR assay. The amplified TCR beta libraries were sequenced on the Illumina HiSeq System as 87-base-pair reads. On the study's bioinformatics: In a later analysis, about 80 million unique TCR beta chains were counted across the roughly 610 repertoires, and approximately 9.9 million of these chains were shared by at least two donors. Raw reads were error-corrected and collapsed into unique sequences with a nearest-neighbor algorithm that merged closely related sequences to remove PCR and sequencing errors. To assign V, D and J gene segments, CDR3 sequences were aligned to IMGT reference sequences. For a sequence to be retained, at least a six-nucleotide match to both a V gene segment and a J gene segment was required. A rearrangement counted as productive if the CDR3 had no stop codons and remained in frame with V and J, and every other rearrangement counted as non-productive. Following IMGT convention, CDR3 was defined as the stretch from the second conserved V-encoded cysteine up to the conserved J-encoded phenylalanine. Sequences without an unambiguous match to a single V gene segment were excluded from the earlier analysis of approximately 560 of the donors. An earlier analysis of under 750 of the donors called V segments functional above 56.7% productive rearrangements and segregating when the between-donor standard deviation exceeded 5%. To diagnose cytomegalovirus status from the catalog of TCR beta chain sequences, a statistical classification framework was built. In a later analysis, V and J genes were assigned by comparing TCR nucleotide sequences against IMGT/GENE-DB human TR gene sequences. Using the TCRdist pipeline, a later analysis assigned CDR3 sequences along with most-parsimonious VDJ recombination scenarios. In a later analysis, every TCR beta chain was defined by the combination of its CDR3 amino acid sequence and its V-gene family, and reads without a unique V-gene family were dropped. To address suspected cross-contamination and a sequencing artifact, a later analysis removed 592 highly shared, low-generation-probability nucleotide sequences. A later analysis calculated a clonal expansion index for each public chain from normalized within-repertoire ranks of inferred template counts. In a later analysis, generation probabilities were computed using a VDJ recombination model fitted to out-of-frame rearrangements, and the results were checked against IGoR. In a later analysis, hypergeometric tests were used to score TCR-TCR, TCR-HLA and TCR-CMV co-occurrence, with a repertoire-size bias correction applied to TCR pairs. In a later analysis, false discovery rates were estimated by permuting HLA or CMV assignments 20 times. In a later analysis, co-occurring TCRs were grouped using DBSCAN, with TCRdist sequence similarity added in when clustering inside HLA-allele-positive subsets. Co-occurrence clustering excluded repertoires with fewer than 30,000 or more than 120,000 public chains, plus five with anomalous nucleotide sharing. The source is immuneACCESS, and TCRdb retained only in-frame sequences with V and J called. Part of the clones is not carried over; for the studies checked, unresolved V genes explain less than half of this, and the remainder is unexplained. From that table come the V and J calls and clone size; the DNA was used to work out D and trimming. The sample table records 100,000 to 140,000 clones; 77% of these occur just once. The ten most abundant clones make up around 4% of the sample.

The CDR3 spans 14 residues, from the cysteine through the phenylalanine. The CDR3 DNA has 42 bases and is translated from base 1. CDR1 and CDR2, per the germline V gene (reference sequence), are PRHDT and FYEKMQ. Cut back by 4 bases and 0 bases, the V and J ends lie 10 bases apart. Rearrangement joined TRBV13 to TRBJ2-7, with the D segment identity uncertain. Material for sequencing was PBMCs. This TCR was sampled from a male donor in good health and CMV-seronegative. The bases are TGTGCCAGCAGCTCCCTCACGAGCTCCTACGAGCAGTACTTC. Its coded protein is CASSSLTSSYEQYF.